This T cell receptor beta chain was obtained from a study of OX40 agonist ivuxolimab in advanced cancers. About the study: The diagnoses of dose-escalation patients were hepatocellular carcinoma, melanoma, renal cell or head and neck cancer.

Germline loops: CDR1 SNHLY, CDR2 FYNNEI. This CDR3 comprises 11 residues. Between the trimmed V and J ends, which lost 5 bases and 7 bases, there was a span of 6 bases. The data were produced by immunoSEQ multiplex PCR, yet TCRdb's version contains in-frame clones alone and is incomplete. The sample shows about 40,000 clones, approximately 89% of them seen only once. This clone rates as medium-sized. The antigen is undetermined. Study observations and caveats: On average, CD8+ T cells showed a greater number of expanded clones than CD4+. CD4+ and CD8+ blood T cells expanded clonally by week 6 at 0.1 to 3.0 mg/kg.

The receptor was isolated from an adult with an advanced solid tumor such as melanoma, head and neck, liver or kidney cancer. The sequences come from CD4+ or CD8+ T cells sorted from blood, collected in a trial of the OX40 agonist ivuxolimab. This chain links TRBV2 with TRBJ2-1; D not resolved. The CDR3 protein is CASSPSNEQFF. The DNA for the CDR3 is TGTGCCAGCAGTCCAAGTAATGAGCAGTTCTTC.